This T cell receptor beta chain was obtained from a study of type 1 and type 2 diabetes patients. From germline, CDR1 is LNHNV and CDR2 YYDKDF (reference sequence). The CDR3 covers 17 residues. The V gene lost 0 bases and the J gene lost 7 bases, with 21 bases spanning the gap. Amplification started from genomic DNA. Multiplex PCR with 30 forward and 13 reverse primers amplified the TCR beta CDR3. Using its own MiXCR run on the multiplex PCR reads, TCRdb lists one record per CDR3 protein. Here the sample spans a few hundred thousand distinct CDR3 sequences, around 50% being singletons. What was sequenced was peripheral blood mononuclear cells (PBMCs). This chain uses TRBV15 with TRBJ1-2; D might be TRBD1 (6 bases). The sequence was obtained from a man aged 18 to 29 with type 2 diabetes. This chain's CDR3 is CATSRDRARGAVVGYTF. In DNA, the CDR3 is TGTGCCACCAGCAGAGATCGGGCAAGGGGGGCCGTGGTTGGCTACACCTTC.